One T cell receptor (beta chain) is described in this entry. At the DNA level, this CDR3 is encoded by other sequences in the same sample as well. The sample comes from a study of shared clonotypes between healthy human individuals. CD8 cells regarded as naive lacked CD45RO, were positively chosen for CCR7, and omitted terminally differentiated effector memory CD45RA+ cells. The CDR3 is 13 residues long. With 4 bases removed from V and 2 bases from J, the gap between germline ends came to 9 bases. CDR1 MDHEN and CDR2 SYDVKM come from the germline V gene. Profiling relied on immunoSEQ multiplex PCR, and the TCRdb table lists in-frame clones only, not all of them. Among roughly 2.1 million clones listed, 90% to 95% were seen once.

The source is a man between 18 and 35 years old in good health. Some clones in this sample may be carry-over from other donors' samples. Sequencing was done on a sample of naive CD8+ T cells from PBMCs. The gene calls are TRBV28 and TRBJ2-7; a possible D gene is TRBD2 (6 bases). CDR3 DNA: TGTGCCAGCAGTTCGGGACTTACCTACGAGCAGTACTTC. Amino acids: CASSSGLTYEQYF.